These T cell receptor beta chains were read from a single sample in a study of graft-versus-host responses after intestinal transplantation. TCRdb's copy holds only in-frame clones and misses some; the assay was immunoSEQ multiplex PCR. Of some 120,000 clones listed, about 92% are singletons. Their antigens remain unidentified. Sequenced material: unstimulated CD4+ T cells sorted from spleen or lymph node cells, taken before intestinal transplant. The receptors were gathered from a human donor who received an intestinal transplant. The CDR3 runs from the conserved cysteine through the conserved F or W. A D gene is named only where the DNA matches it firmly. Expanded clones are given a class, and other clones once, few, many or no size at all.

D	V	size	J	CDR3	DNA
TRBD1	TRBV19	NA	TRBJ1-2	CASRNDRGYGYTF	TGTGCCAGTAGGAACGACAGGGGGTATGGCTACACCTTC
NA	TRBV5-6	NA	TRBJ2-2	CASSYGRNTGELFF	TGTGCCAGCAGTTACGGGAGGAACACCGGGGAGCTGTTTTTT
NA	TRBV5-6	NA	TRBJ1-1	CASSLAPLNTEAFF	TGTGCCAGCAGCTTGGCCCCGTTGAACACTGAAGCTTTCTTT
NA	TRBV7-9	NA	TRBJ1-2	CASSRPGGYTF	TGTGCCAGCAGCCGGCCGGGAGGCTACACCTTC
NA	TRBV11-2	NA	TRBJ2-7	CASSLDRKGIYEQYF	TGTGCCAGCAGCTTAGATCGTAAGGGAATTTACGAGCAGTACTTC
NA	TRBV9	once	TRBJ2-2	CASSVVSNTGELFF	TGTGCCAGCAGCGTCGTCTCAAACACCGGGGAGCTGTTTTTT
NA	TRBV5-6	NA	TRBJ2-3	CASSARGTDTQYF	TGTGCCAGCAGCGCGAGAGGCACAGATACGCAGTATTTT
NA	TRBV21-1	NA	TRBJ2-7	CASSKQLGTYEQYF	TGTGCCAGCAGCAAACAGCTAGGGACGTACGAGCAGTACTTC
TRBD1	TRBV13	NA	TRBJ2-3	CASSSRQGVTDTQYF	TGTGCCAGCAGCAGTAGACAGGGGGTCACAGATACGCAGTATTTT
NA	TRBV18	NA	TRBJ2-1	CASSGNHGASYNEQFF	TGTGCCAGCTCCGGAAATCACGGAGCCTCCTACAATGAGCAGTTCTTC
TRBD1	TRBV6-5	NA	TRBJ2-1	CASSYGTEYNEQFF	TGTGCCAGCAGTTACGGGACAGAGTACAATGAGCAGTTCTTC